The 21 T cell receptor beta chains reported below all come from one sample, sequenced in a study of blood T cell repertoires in COVID-19. TCRdb keeps only in-frame clones here, not all; method: immunoSEQ multiplex PCR. The profile shows tens of thousands of clones, more than 70% of them singletons. The material sequenced was peripheral blood. The receptors were gathered from a woman between 65 and 79 years old with acute or convalescent COVID-19.

A single count supports this clone. The chain is built from TRBV5-1 and TRBJ1-2; D is ambiguous. This CDR3 has 13 amino acids. Looked up from germline, CDR1 is SGHRS and CDR2 is YFSETQ. V lost 5 bases and J 4 bases, leaving 12 bases between the germline ends. The DNA for the CDR3 is TGCGCCAGCAGAAGTGTTGGCCCCTATGGCTACACCTTC. Protein: CASRSVGPYGYTF.

The chain uses TRBV7-8 and TRBJ2-7; the match to TRBD2 covers 8 bases. This CDR3 region has 14 residues. The germline gives CDR1 SGHVS, CDR2 FQNEAQ. The ends lost 3 bases at V and 2 bases at J; junction bases unmatched: 3. The CDR3 region is CASSLSGRTYEQYF. CDR3 bases: TGTGCCAGCAGCTTGAGCGGGAGAACCTACGAGCAGTACTTC.

The rearrangement uses TRBV3-1 (or the pseudogene TRBV3-2) and TRBJ1-3; no definite D call. The CDR3 extends over 13 amino acids. The V gene's germline CDR1 is LGHDT and CDR2 YNNKEL (reference sequence). Trimming shortened V by 10 bases and J by 0 bases, and 10 bases separated the two germline ends. In DNA form, the CDR3 reads TGTGCCACCTCGAGAGACTCTGGAAACACCATATATTTT. Protein sequence: CATSRDSGNTIYF.

The chain links TRBV29-1 to TRBJ1-1; the match to TRBD1 covers 9 bases. J gave up 5 bases and V 1 base, and 5 bases lay outside the gene matches. Per germline, CDR1 SQVTM and CDR2 ANQGSEA. There are 14 residues in the CDR3. CDR3 loop: CSVEGGTGPTEAFF. CDR3 DNA: TGCAGCGTTGAAGGAGGGACAGGGCCAACTGAAGCTTTCTTT.

V and J are TRBV30 and TRBJ2-5, with TRBD1 identical over 8 bases. Trimming at V came to 2 bases and at J to 5 bases, leaving 10 bases not matched to a gene. The CDR3 has 15 residues. Looked up from germline, CDR1 is GTSNPN and CDR2 is SVGIG (reference sequence). CDR3 region: CAWSTGQVLGETQYF. The DNA for the CDR3 is TGTGCCTGGAGTACGGGACAGGTGCTCGGGGAGACCCAGTACTTC.

This clone was recorded once. The gene calls are TRBV2 and TRBJ2-1; TRBD2 aligns across 9 bases. Germline V lookup: CDR1 SNHLY, CDR2 FYNNEI. This CDR3 is built from 13 residues. With 7 bases clipped from V and 4 bases from J, the junction kept 2 bases outside the gene matches. CDR3 region: CASMAGGYNEQFF. CDR3 coding DNA: TGTGCCAGCATGGCGGGAGGGTACAATGAGCAGTTCTTC.

The rearrangement joins TRBV7-3 to TRBJ2-7, with TRBD2 identical over 7 bases. Germline-derived CDR1 and CDR2 are SGHTA and FQGTGA. The CDR3 has 13 residues. The V segment lost 5 bases and the J segment 5 bases; nucleotides outside the gene matches: 6. CDR3 sequence: CASSPRGGDEQYF. The DNA of the CDR3 is TGTGCCAGCAGCCCACGTGGGGGGGACGAGCAGTACTTC.

This clone has only a few counts. The chain couples TRBV27 to TRBJ2-7, with TRBD2 matching 7 bases. CDR3 length: 13 residues. V was pared by 2 bases and J by 3 bases, with 1 base of the junction left unmatched. In germline, CDR1 is MNHEY, CDR2 SMNVEV (reference sequence). Here the CDR3 reads CASSLAGVYEQYF. The CDR3 region has the DNA TGTGCCAGCAGTTTAGCGGGAGTCTACGAGCAGTACTTC.

The chain recombines TRBV29-1 with TRBJ2-7; D unresolved. V gave up 4 bases and J gave up 0 bases, with 7 bases separating them. Germline lookup yields CDR1 SQVTM and CDR2 ANQGSEA. CDR3 length: 12 amino acids. This CDR3 is CSVAVDSYEQYF. As DNA, the CDR3 is TGCAGCGTTGCAGTCGACTCCTACGAGCAGTACTTC.

The chain recombines TRBV28 with TRBJ1-2; D is perhaps TRBD1 (6 bases). V dropped 5 bases and J dropped 3 bases, with 13 bases sitting between them. CDR3 size: 14 residues. Germline V CDR1 and CDR2: MDHEN, SYDVKM. The CDR3: CASSPRDTYYGYTF. For the CDR3, the DNA is TGTGCCAGCAGTCCTCGGGACACTTACTATGGCTACACCTTC.

CDR3 coding DNA: TGTGCCAGCAGCTCCTCACAGGTAACTGAAGCTTTCTTT. Amino acids: CASSSSQVTEAFF. The chain is built from TRBV7-9 and TRBJ1-1, with D possibly being TRBD1 (5 bases). V dropped 4 bases and J dropped 5 bases, with 11 bases sitting between them. Germline V CDR1 and CDR2: SEHNR, FQNEAQ (reference sequence). CDR3 length: 13 residues.

The chain links TRBV5-1 to TRBJ2-5; 8 bases map to TRBD2. Germline CDR1 is SGHRS and CDR2 is YFSETQ. The CDR3 consists of 15 residues. The V gene end was trimmed by 3 bases and the J gene end by 5 bases; junction bases not matched to a gene: 9. For the CDR3, the DNA is TGCGCCAGCAGCTGGTCGGGAGGGCCTGGTGAGACCCAGTACTTC. Residues: CASSWSGGPGETQYF.

This chain connects TRBV5-1 to TRBJ1-3; 11 bases map to TRBD1. Losses at the gene ends were 1 base for V and 3 bases for J; bases not matched to a gene: 3. Germline V gene sequence: CDR1 SGHRS, CDR2 YFSETQ. The CDR3 extends over 16 amino acids. The CDR3 spells CASSLYGTGGGNTIYF. CDR3 bases: TGCGCCAGCAGCTTGTACGGGACAGGGGGTGGAAACACCATATATTTT.

The CDR3 here is CASSSDTDEKLFF. For the CDR3, the DNA is TGTGCCAGCAGCTCCGACACGGATGAAAAACTGTTTTTT. The rearrangement links TRBV5-6 to TRBJ1-4; unclear D gene. This CDR3 has 13 amino acids. Germline CDR1 and CDR2: SGHDT and YYEEEE. V lost 3 bases and J 6 bases, leaving 9 bases between the germline ends.

The chain is built from TRBV7-9 and TRBJ1-5, with D unresolved. There are 16 residues in the CDR3. V shed 5 bases and J shed 5 bases, with 19 bases lying between them. The germline V gene encodes CDR1 SEHNR and CDR2 FQNEAQ (reference sequence). The CDR3 region has the DNA TGTGCCAGCAGCCTAGGAGTCGGAGGAAATTATCAGCCCCAGCATTTT. Protein: CASSLGVGGNYQPQHF.

The chain joins TRBV25-1 to TRBJ1-5; no reliable D call. Germline CDR1 reads MGHDK; CDR2 reads SYGVNS. With 4 bases removed from V and 9 bases from J, the gap between germline ends came to 13 bases. This CDR3 comprises 13 residues. As DNA, the CDR3 is TGTGCCAGCAGTGCGGAGGGCTTGGGGCCCCAGCATTTT. The encoded protein is CASSAEGLGPQHF.

This chain links TRBV6-5 with TRBJ2-1; D may be TRBD1 (6 bases). V lost 2 bases, J lost 10 bases, and 15 bases lay in between. From germline, CDR1 is MNHEY and CDR2 SVGAGI. This CDR3 has 14 residues. CDR3 in DNA: TGTGCCAGCAGTTACCAGGCTAAAAGGGGGGAGCAGTTCTTC. This codes for CASSYQAKRGEQFF.

The genes are TRBV11-2 and TRBJ2-3; 7 bases agree with TRBD1. V dropped 3 bases and J dropped 4; count of bases not matched to a gene: 4. This CDR3 has 14 residues. Germline CDR1 and CDR2: SGHAT and FQNNGV. The CDR3 is CASSFTGEPDTQYF. The CDR3 DNA sequence: TGTGCCAGCAGCTTTACAGGGGAACCAGATACGCAGTATTTT.

The chain is built from TRBV6-1 and TRBJ1-1, with D maybe TRBD1 (6 bases). This CDR3 has 14 amino acids. Looked up from germline, CDR1 is MNHNS and CDR2 is SASEGT. The V gene lost 3 bases and the J gene lost 3 bases, with 11 bases spanning the gap. CDR3 nucleotides: TGTGCCAGCAGTGATGGGGGGGGGCACACTGAAGCTTTCTTT. It specifies CASSDGGGHTEAFF.

The rearrangement uses TRBV6-2 or TRBV6-3 and TRBJ2-1; D ambiguous. CDR1 MNHEY and CDR2 SVGEGT come from the germline V gene. The CDR3 covers 17 residues. Trimming removed 0 bases from V and 0 bases from J, with 12 bases in between. CDR3 region: CASSYSSHFSSYNEQFF. The CDR3 nucleotides read TGTGCCAGCAGTTACTCGTCCCACTTTAGCTCCTACAATGAGCAGTTCTTC.

This chain links TRBV19 with TRBJ2-1, with a tentative D call TRBD1 (5 bases). Per germline, CDR1 LNHDA and CDR2 SQIVND (reference sequence). This CDR3 spans 17 amino acids. V lost 5 bases, J lost 3 bases, and 20 bases lay in between. CDR3 amino acids: CASSPTNMAGFYNEQFF. The CDR3 region has the DNA TGTGCCAGTAGTCCTACCAACATGGCAGGGTTCTACAATGAGCAGTTCTTC. Full variable domain (rest looked up from reference TRBV19 and TRBJ2-1): DGGITQSPKYLFRKEGQNVTLSCEQNLNHDAMYWYRQDPGQGLRLIYYSQIVNDFQKGDIAEGYSVSREKKESFPLTVTSAQKNPTAFYLCASSPTNMAGFYNEQFFGPGTRLTVL.